Only a few counts were recorded for the clone carrying this TCR beta chain. TCRdb reprocessed the 5' RACE reads with MiXCR, giving one entry per CDR3 protein. This sample yields fewer than 120,000 distinct CDR3 sequences, of which 10% to 15% are seen a single time; around 4.1% belongs to the top ten. These data are taken from a study of early T cells in non-severe SARS-CoV-2 infection. Across the study: Chains were not paired, and sequencing was done on bulk RNA from unsorted whole blood.

This CDR3 has 14 amino acids. The germline V and J ends were trimmed by 7 bases and 8 bases, with 20 bases remaining between them. Germline V CDR1 and CDR2: MNHNY, SVGAGI (reference sequence). The input for sequencing was whole blood, taken at baseline. The chain carries TRBV6-6 and TRBJ1-2, with a tentative D call TRBD1 (5 bases). This receptor was identified in an adult who was a healthcare worker with PCR-confirmed SARS-CoV-2 infection or an uninfected control (not recorded which). CDR3 nucleotide sequence: TGTGCCAGCACCCCACCCCCGACAGAAAGGGGCTACACCTTC. Residues: CASTPPPTERGYTF.